These 25 T cell receptor beta chains share one sample of origin, sequenced in a study of T cells in Graves' hyperthyroidism and ophthalmopathy. RNA transcripts gave rise to amplified TCR beta CDR3 regions. HTBI primers were the set used in a first-round RT-PCR of the TCR CDR3. TCRdb passed the multiplex PCR reads through MiXCR, listing each CDR3 protein once. Seen here are about 320,000 distinct CDR3 sequences, approximately 15% observed once, and the top ten hold approximately 31%. Material: blood. The receptors originated from a man aged 30 to 39 with Graves' hyperthyroidism.

Relative to its sample, this clonotype is medium-sized. This chain connects TRBV2 to TRBJ2-5; D perhaps matches TRBD1 (5 bases). The CDR3 covers 14 residues. The V gene lost 5 bases and the J gene lost 5 bases, with 15 bases spanning the gap. The V gene's germline CDR1 is SNHLY and CDR2 FYNNEI. As DNA, the CDR3 is TGTGCCAGCAGTTATCCCCAAGGGGCGGAGACCCAGTACTTC. It translates to CASSYPQGAETQYF.

This clonotype showed up many times. The V gene is TRBV27, the J gene TRBJ1-5; TRBD1 agrees at 7 bases. The CDR3 covers 17 residues. J gave up 0 bases and V 9 bases, and 14 bases lay outside the gene matches. The V gene's germline CDR1 is MNHEY and CDR2 SMNVEV (reference sequence). The CDR3 here is CARPGQKQNYSNQPQHF. The CDR3 bases are TGTGCCAGGCCGGGACAGAAGCAAAACTATAGCAATCAGCCCCAGCATTTT.

There are many counts of this clonotype. Compared with germline, one end of the junction differs, possibly owing to a read error. This chain joins TRBV12-3 or TRBV12-4 and TRBJ2-7, with 9 nucleotides matching TRBD2. The CDR3 totals 13 residues. CDR3 region: CASSLAGTTEQYF. In DNA form, the CDR3 reads TGTGCCAGCAGTCTAGCGGGAACGACCGAGCAGTACTTC.

The CDR3 here is CAALELWGGSEQYF. CDR3 nucleotide sequence: TGTGCCGCGCTAGAACTGTGGGGGGGAAGCGAGCAGTACTTC. This chain uses TRBV7-3 with TRBJ2-7, with 7 positions matching TRBD2. The J segment lost 6 bases and the V segment lost 11 bases, leaving 16 bases of the junction unmatched. Germline loops: CDR1 SGHTA, CDR2 FQGTGA. This CDR3 contains 14 residues.

This clonotype came up a few times. The rearrangement joins TRBV14 to TRBJ2-3, with a weak D call TRBD2 (5 bases). There are 12 residues in the CDR3. The V end was cut by 1 base, the J end by 9 bases, with 8 bases between. The germline V gene has CDR1 SGHDN and CDR2 FVKESK. The CDR3 loop reads CASSQVGGTQYF. The CDR3 DNA reads as TGTGCCAGCAGCCAAGTCGGCGGGACGCAGTATTTT.

This clonotype turned up a few times. This chain joins TRBV5-1 and TRBJ2-2; no definite D call. CDR1 and CDR2 from the germline V gene are SGHRS and YFSETQ. The CDR3 totals 11 residues. Trimming cost V 5 bases and J 8 bases, with 7 bases left between them. In nucleotides, the CDR3 is TGCGCCAGCAGGTTTAAGGGGGAGCTGTTTTTT. Amino acid sequence: CASRFKGELFF.

At least ten counts were recorded for this clonotype. The V call is TRBV11-2, the J call TRBJ2-5, with 10 nucleotides matching TRBD1. The CDR3 length is 15 residues. Germline lookup yields CDR1 SGHAT and CDR2 FQNNGV. Germline trimming cut 5 bases from V and 5 bases from J; bases unmatched to any gene: 8. The chain's CDR3 is CASSQTGQGPETQYF. CDR3 bases: TGTGCCAGCAGCCAAACGGGACAGGGGCCGGAGACCCAGTACTTC.

This clonotype was seen at least ten times. The chain is built from TRBV27 and TRBJ1-1; D call uncertain. The ends were cut back, 9 bases at V and 0 bases at J, with 17 bases in the middle. This CDR3 contains 15 residues. CDR1 and CDR2 from the germline V gene are MNHEY and SMNVEV (reference sequence). This CDR3 reads CASMGRTYMNTEAFF. The CDR3 bases are TGTGCCAGTATGGGGAGAACCTATATGAACACTGAAGCTTTCTTT.

This clonotype was seen repeatedly, ten times or more. The V call is TRBV29-1, the J call TRBJ2-1, with unresolved D. Trimming removed 0 bases at V and 8 bases at J, with 11 bases between. The germline V gene encodes CDR1 SQVTM and CDR2 ANQGSEA. The CDR3 has 13 amino acids. This chain's CDR3 is CSVEDGSLDEQFF. For the CDR3, the DNA is TGCAGCGTTGAAGATGGCTCGTTGGATGAGCAGTTCTTC.

The rearrangement uses TRBV5-1 and TRBJ2-2; D gene ambiguous. V lost 4 bases, J lost 3 bases, and 7 bases lay in between. There are 13 residues in the CDR3. Germline-derived CDR1 and CDR2 are SGHRS and YFSETQ. The chain's CDR3 is CASSAGYTGELFF. The CDR3, as DNA: TGCGCCAGCAGCGCCGGATACACCGGGGAGCTGTTTTTT.

The V gene is TRBV6-1, the J gene TRBJ1-3; D is uncertain. This CDR3 is built from 15 residues. Germline V CDR1 and CDR2: MNHNS, SASEGT. V lost 2 bases, J lost 0 bases, and 8 bases lay in between. The CDR3, as DNA: TGTGCCAGCAGTGAACAACCCAGCTCTGGAAACACCATATATTTT. This encodes CASSEQPSSGNTIYF.

This clonotype was seen many times. The V call is TRBV20-1, the J call TRBJ2-7, with 8 bases fitting TRBD2. CDR3 length equals 19 residues. The V gene end was trimmed by 0 bases and the J gene end by 2 bases; junction bases not matched to a gene: 18. From germline, CDR1 is DFQATT and CDR2 SNEGSKA (reference sequence). CDR3 DNA sequence: TGCAGTGCTAGAGATCTAGTAGCGGGACGGATCACCGGGACCTACGAGCAGTACTTC. Translating gives CSARDLVAGRITGTYEQYF.

In DNA form, the CDR3 reads TGTGCCAGCACATCAGCCTACGAGCAGTACTTC. Translation: CASTSAYEQYF. J is TRBJ2-7 and V is TRBV25-1; no definite D call. V lost 7 bases, J lost 2 bases, and 6 bases lay in between. Germline CDR1 reads MGHDK; CDR2 reads SYGVNS. The CDR3 contains 11 residues.

Comment on this clonotype: One end of the junction fails to match germline, which may point to a read error. The chain has TRBV6-5 and TRBJ2-1, with 9 bases identical to TRBD2. CDR1 and CDR2 (germline): MNHEY, SVGAGI. The CDR3 is made up of 14 amino acids. CDR3 loop: CANSYVGSGREKFF. DNA for the CDR3: TGTGCCAACAGTTACGTGGGTAGCGGGAGAGAAAAGTTCTTC.

The V call is TRBV24-1, the J call TRBJ2-7; D gene unclear. This CDR3 contains 17 residues. Germline values: CDR1 KGHDR, CDR2 SFDVKD. Trimming removed 0 bases at V and 0 bases at J, with 14 bases between. The CDR3 DNA reads as TGTGCCACCAGTGATTTGCCGACTCAAGCCCGCTCCTACGAGCAGTACTTC. This gives the protein CATSDLPTQARSYEQYF.

This chain connects TRBV3-1 to TRBJ2-3; a possible D gene is TRBD1 (6 bases). V lost 0 bases, J lost 3 bases, and 10 bases lay in between. The CDR3 contains 15 residues. CDR1 and CDR2 from the germline V gene are LGHDT and YNNKEL (reference sequence). CDR3 loop: CASSQDPRGTDTQYF. CDR3 coding DNA: TGTGCCAGCAGCCAAGATCCCAGGGGTACAGATACGCAGTATTTT.

This clonotype turned up a few times. The rearrangement links TRBV30 to TRBJ1-3; D is undetermined. The germline V gene encodes CDR1 GTSNPN and CDR2 SVGIG (reference sequence). This CDR3 contains 12 residues. V was pared by 4 bases and J by 8 bases, with 12 bases between. CDR3 sequence: CAWIAAGYTIYF. CDR3 DNA: TGTGCCTGGATAGCCGCCGGATACACCATATATTTT.

The table lists this clonotype with a few counts. This rearrangement joins TRBV27 to TRBJ2-7; no clear D gene. Germline V gene lookup returns CDR1 MNHEY and CDR2 SMNVEV (reference sequence). V dropped 1 base and J dropped 3 bases, with 10 bases sitting between them. The CDR3 is 14 residues long. CDR3 DNA: TGTGCCAGCAGTTTATTCTTCCAGGACTACGAGCAGTACTTC. It translates to CASSLFFQDYEQYF.

V and J are TRBV10-3 and TRBJ2-2, with D perhaps TRBD2 (5 bases). The CDR3 consists of 14 residues. The ends were cut back, 6 bases at V and 2 bases at J, with 10 bases in the middle. Germline V gives CDR1 ENHRY, CDR2 SYGVKD. CDR3 protein: CAIRVSGNTGELFF. The CDR3 bases are TGTGCCATCAGAGTAAGCGGCAACACCGGGGAGCTGTTTTTT.

The rearrangement joins TRBV19 to TRBJ2-3; D is unresolved. Germline CDR1 is LNHDA and CDR2 is SQIVND (reference sequence). Trimming removed 2 bases from V and 5 bases from J, with 2 bases in between. The CDR3 length is 11 residues. CDR3 DNA: TGTGCCAGTAGTATAAGAGATACGCAGTATTTT. Its protein is CASSIRDTQYF.

The chain couples TRBV12-3 or TRBV12-4 to TRBJ2-1; 9 nucleotides align to TRBD1. This CDR3 is 15 amino acids long. Trimming removed 3 bases from V and 6 bases from J; junction bases left unmatched: 6. The CDR3 loop reads CASSFYRGPGNEQFF. In DNA, the CDR3 is TGTGCCAGCAGTTTCTACAGGGGGCCAGGCAATGAGCAGTTCTTC.

V is TRBV28 and J is TRBJ2-3; TRBD1 matches at 8 bases. CDR3 length equals 13 residues. In germline, CDR1 is MDHEN, CDR2 SYDVKM. Losses at the gene ends were 6 bases for V and 5 bases for J; bases not matched to a gene: 4. The CDR3 coding sequence is TGTGCCAGCAGGAAACAGGGGGTAGATACGCAGTATTTT. Residues: CASRKQGVDTQYF.

The J gene is TRBJ2-7, the V gene TRBV6-5; 8 bases are shared with TRBD1. Germline-derived CDR1 and CDR2 are MNHEY and SVGAGI. There are 16 residues in the CDR3. Germline trimming cut 2 bases from V and 0 bases from J; bases unmatched to any gene: 6. The CDR3 nucleotides are TGTGCCAGCAGTTACGGGGGACAGGAGCCCTCCTACGAGCAGTACTTC. Translated, it gives CASSYGGQEPSYEQYF.

CDR3 DNA: TGTGCCAGCAGCTCCGGACTAGCGGGAGATAGGAATGAGCAGTTCTTC. Translated, it gives CASSSGLAGDRNEQFF. V is TRBV9 and J is TRBJ2-1; TRBD2 aligns across 13 bases. Germline CDR1 and CDR2: SGDLS and YYNGEE. With V trimmed by 4 bases and J by 7 bases, 8 bases remained unmatched. This CDR3 contains 16 residues.

This clonotype was observed a handful of times. The chain links TRBV12-3 or TRBV12-4 to TRBJ2-1; D perhaps matches TRBD2 (6 bases). The CDR3 length is 14 residues. With 7 bases removed from V and 1 base from J, the gap between germline ends came to 11 bases. The CDR3 DNA follows: TGTGCCAGCACCCTCGGGGGTTCCTACAATGAGCAGTTCTTC. It is translated as CASTLGGSYNEQFF.